This T cell receptor (beta chain) was sequenced for a study of blood T cell repertoires in COVID-19. Study-wide background: From the United States, Italy and Spain came samples of acute and convalescent COVID-19. T cells, B-cell-depleted T cells, or PBMCs provided the cDNA or gDNA that served as material.

As handled by the study authors: Nucleated cell counts were estimated from reference gene primer amplification. The data were produced by immunoSEQ multiplex PCR, yet TCRdb's version contains in-frame clones alone and is incomplete. The V and J calls and clone size are taken from that table; D and trimming were inferred from the DNA. The top ten clones hold 2.5% to 3% of a sample with fewer than 400,000 clones, over 70% of them seen once. This clone has just one count. Germline V gene sequence: CDR1 MNHEY, CDR2 SVGEGT. Trimming took 6 bases from V and 7 from J, leaving 6 bases between them. CDR3 length equals 10 residues.

The TCR comes from a man aged 25 to 45 with active or convalescent COVID-19. The sample taken for sequencing was peripheral blood. The rearrangement uses TRBV6-2 or TRBV6-3 and TRBJ1-1; no clear D. CDR3 region: CASSGLEAFF. The CDR3 DNA follows: TGTGCCAGCAGCGGGCTTGAAGCTTTCTTT.